These T cell receptor beta chains were read from a single sample in a study of T cell changes during pregnancy in multiple sclerosis. The assay was immunoSEQ multiplex PCR, and TCRdb's table has in-frame clones only and misses some. The sample records approximately 37,000 clones, 85% to 95% being singletons. The input for sequencing was CD4+ T cells from peripheral blood mononuclear cells, taken in the third trimester of pregnancy. The receptors stem from a female donor with multiple sclerosis, enrolled in a pregnancy study. Both conserved end residues are part of each CDR3. A D gene is named only where the DNA matches it firmly. The size field is filled for only some rows; it gives once, few, many or a size class.

D,size,J,V,CDR3,DNA
TRBD1,NA,TRBJ1-3,TRBV5-1,CASSLGTGDGNTIYF,TGCGCCAGCAGCTTGGGGACAGGGGATGGAAACACCATATATTTT
NA,medium-sized,TRBJ2-7,TRBV19,CASSIQGPYEQYF,TGTGCCAGTAGTATTCAGGGGCCCTACGAGCAGTACTTC
NA,NA,TRBJ1-5,TRBV6-5,CASSYGKGQQPQHF,TGTGCCAGCAGTTACGGGAAGGGGCAGCAGCCCCAGCATTTT
NA,NA,TRBJ2-7,TRBV19,CASSIGVSSYEQYF,TGTGCCAGTAGTATAGGAGTTAGCTCCTACGAGCAGTACTTC
NA,once,TRBJ2-1,TRBV5-5,CASSLSGQAGYEQFF,TGTGCCAGCAGCTTGAGCGGGCAGGCTGGGTATGAGCAGTTCTTC
TRBD1,NA,TRBJ2-7,TRBV4-3,CASSQWDRKEYEQYF,TGCGCCAGCAGCCAGTGGGACAGGAAAGAGTACGAGCAGTACTTC
TRBD2,NA,TRBJ2-3,TRBV4-3,CASSPQRPGLAGGRTDTQYF,TGCGCCAGCAGCCCGCAGCGGCCAGGACTAGCGGGGGGAAGGACAGATACGCAGTATTTT
TRBD1,once,TRBJ1-5,TRBV7-2,CASSLSARGLFQPQHF,TGTGCCAGCAGCTTATCGGCCAGGGGGTTATTTCAGCCCCAGCATTTT
NA,NA,TRBJ2-3,TRBV18,CASSPRGEAQYF,TGTGCCAGCTCACCCAGGGGGGAGGCGCAGTATTTT
NA,once,TRBJ2-2,TRBV27,CASSLAGLNTGELFF,TGTGCCAGCAGTTTAGCTGGGCTTAACACCGGGGAGCTGTTTTTT
TRBD1,NA,TRBJ2-2,TRBV30,CAWGQGTTGELFF,TGTGCCTGGGGACAGGGGACCACCGGGGAGCTGTTTTTT
TRBD1,NA,TRBJ1-1,TRBV19,CASSLFRTGGMNTEAFF,TGTGCCAGTAGTCTCTTTAGGACAGGGGGCATGAACACTGAAGCTTTCTTT
TRBD1,NA,TRBJ1-2,TRBV7-2,CASSSKGQGAGGYTF,TGTGCCAGCAGCTCGAAGGGACAGGGGGCAGGTGGCTACACCTTC
NA,NA,TRBJ1-6,TRBV4-1,CASSQGRASSYNSPLHF,TGCGCCAGCAGCCAAGGCAGGGCCAGCTCCTATAATTCACCCCTCCACTTT
NA,NA,TRBJ2-7,TRBV19,CASSQGHGTYEQYF,TGTGCCAGTAGTCAGGGACACGGGACCTACGAGCAGTACTTC
NA,NA,TRBJ1-3,TRBV11-2,CASSLDSAGISGNTIYF,TGTGCCAGCAGCTTAGATTCGGCCGGGATATCTGGAAACACCATATATTTT
NA,NA,TRBJ1-1,TRBV10-2,CASSESGVTWALNTEAFF,TGCGCCAGCAGTGAGTCGGGAGTGACTTGGGCACTGAACACTGAAGCTTTCTTT
TRBD2,NA,TRBJ2-5,TRBV6-5,CASSYSRDGGGKTQYF,TGTGCCAGCAGTTACTCGAGGGACGGGGGGGGAAAGACCCAGTACTTC
TRBD1,NA,TRBJ2-1,TRBV7-8,CASSLMQRQGAYNEQFF,TGTGCCAGCAGCTTAATGCAGCGACAGGGGGCCTACAATGAGCAGTTCTTC
NA,NA,TRBJ2-1,TRBV11-3,CASTESGNSYNEQFF,TGTGCCAGCACCGAAAGCGGAAACTCCTACAATGAGCAGTTCTTC
NA,NA,TRBJ2-2,TRBV5-1,CASSLARTTLNTGELFF,TGCGCCAGCAGCTTGGCCAGGACAACCTTGAACACCGGGGAGCTGTTTTTT
NA,NA,TRBJ2-7,TRBV11-2,CASSSLPGSPYEQYF,TGTGCCAGCAGCTCCCTCCCGGGGTCCCCCTACGAGCAGTACTTC
NA,NA,TRBJ1-6,TRBV12-5,CASGLRRELYNSPLHF,TGTGCTAGTGGTTTGCGTAGGGAGCTATATAATTCACCCCTCCACTTT
TRBD2,NA,TRBJ2-7,TRBV15,CATRASGRDEQYF,TGTGCCACCAGGGCTAGCGGGAGGGACGAGCAGTACTTC
TRBD1,NA,TRBJ2-2,TRBV12-5,CASGGTGENTGELFF,TGTGCTAGTGGTGGGACAGGGGAGAACACCGGGGAGCTGTTTTTT
NA,once,TRBJ2-1,TRBV19,CASQSVQGQLTYNEQFF,TGTGCCAGTCAGTCGGTTCAGGGCCAACTCACCTACAATGAGCAGTTCTTC
TRBD1,NA,TRBJ1-2,TRBV5-4,CASSPTGAVNYGYTF,TGTGCCAGCAGCCCGACAGGGGCCGTGAACTATGGCTACACCTTC
TRBD1,NA,TRBJ1-2,TRBV9,CASSSTGQGGGYTF,TGTGCCAGCAGCTCCACAGGACAGGGCGGTGGCTACACCTTC
TRBD2,NA,TRBJ2-7,TRBV19,CASSIGGGSYEQYF,TGTGCCAGTAGTATAGGCGGGGGCTCCTACGAGCAGTACTTC
NA,NA,TRBJ1-5,TRBV19,CASSTRRGQPQHF,TGTGCCAGTAGTACCCGTCGGGGTCAGCCCCAGCATTTT
TRBD1,NA,TRBJ1-3,TRBV5-3,CARSPYRDSFSGNTIYF,TGTGCCAGAAGCCCCTACCGGGACAGCTTCTCTGGAAACACCATATATTTT
TRBD1,NA,TRBJ2-3,TRBV18,CASSSRDRGHTDTQYF,TGTGCCAGCTCATCCCGGGACAGGGGGCACACAGATACGCAGTATTTT